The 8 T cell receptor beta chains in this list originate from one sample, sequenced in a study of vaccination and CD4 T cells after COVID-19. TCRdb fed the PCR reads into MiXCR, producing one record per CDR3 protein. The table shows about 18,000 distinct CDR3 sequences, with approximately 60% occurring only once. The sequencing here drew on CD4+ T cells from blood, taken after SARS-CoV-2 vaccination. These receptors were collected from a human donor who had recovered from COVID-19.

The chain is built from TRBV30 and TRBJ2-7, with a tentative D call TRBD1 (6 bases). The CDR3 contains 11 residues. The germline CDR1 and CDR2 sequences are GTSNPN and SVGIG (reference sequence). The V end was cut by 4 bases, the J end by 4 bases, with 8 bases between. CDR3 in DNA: TGTGCCTGGAACAGGGTGTACGAGCAGTACTTC. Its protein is CAWNRVYEQYF.

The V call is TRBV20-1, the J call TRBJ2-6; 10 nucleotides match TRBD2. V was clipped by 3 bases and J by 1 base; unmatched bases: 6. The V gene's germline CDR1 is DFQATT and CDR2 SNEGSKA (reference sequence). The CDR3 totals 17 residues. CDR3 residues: CSASIGTSASGANVLTF. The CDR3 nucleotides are TGCAGTGCTAGCATAGGGACTAGCGCGTCTGGGGCCAACGTCCTGACTTTC.

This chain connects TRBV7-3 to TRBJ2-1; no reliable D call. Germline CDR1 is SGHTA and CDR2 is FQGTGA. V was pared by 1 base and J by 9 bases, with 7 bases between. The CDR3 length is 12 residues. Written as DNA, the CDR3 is TGTGCCAGCAGCTTAAAGGATGGTGAGCAGTTCTTC. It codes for CASSLKDGEQFF.

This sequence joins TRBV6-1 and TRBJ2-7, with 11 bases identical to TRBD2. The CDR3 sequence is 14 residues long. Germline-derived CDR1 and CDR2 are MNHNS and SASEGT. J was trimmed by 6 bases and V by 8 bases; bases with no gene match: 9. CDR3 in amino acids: CASGRLAGYSEQYF. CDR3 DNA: TGTGCCAGCGGCCGACTAGCGGGATACAGCGAGCAGTACTTC.

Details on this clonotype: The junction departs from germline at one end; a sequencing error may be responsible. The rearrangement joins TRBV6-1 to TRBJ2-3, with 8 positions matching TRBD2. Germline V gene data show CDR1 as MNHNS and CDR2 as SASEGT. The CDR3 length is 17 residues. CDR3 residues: CASSKAGVGRGTDTQYF. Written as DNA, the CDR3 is TGTGCCAGCAGTAAAGCGGGAGTGGGGCGAGGCACAGATACGCAGTATTTT.

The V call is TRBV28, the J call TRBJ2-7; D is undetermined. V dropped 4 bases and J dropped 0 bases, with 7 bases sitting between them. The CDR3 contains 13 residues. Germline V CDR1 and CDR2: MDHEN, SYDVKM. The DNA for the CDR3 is TGTGCCAGCAGTTGGCATAGCTCCTACGAGCAGTACTTC. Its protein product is CASSWHSSYEQYF.

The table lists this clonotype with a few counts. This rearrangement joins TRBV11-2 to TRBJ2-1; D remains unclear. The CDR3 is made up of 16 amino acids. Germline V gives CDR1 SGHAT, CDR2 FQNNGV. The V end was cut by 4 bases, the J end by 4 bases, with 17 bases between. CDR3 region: CASSSLSALTYNEQFF. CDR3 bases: TGTGCCAGCAGCTCCCTAAGCGCTCTAACGTACAATGAGCAGTTCTTC. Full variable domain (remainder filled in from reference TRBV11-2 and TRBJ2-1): EAGVAQSPRYKIIEKRQSVAFWCNPISGHATLYWYQQILGQGPKLLIQFQNNGVVDDSQLPKDRFSAERLKGVDSTLKIQPAKLEDSAVYLCASSSLSALTYNEQFFGPGTRLTVL.

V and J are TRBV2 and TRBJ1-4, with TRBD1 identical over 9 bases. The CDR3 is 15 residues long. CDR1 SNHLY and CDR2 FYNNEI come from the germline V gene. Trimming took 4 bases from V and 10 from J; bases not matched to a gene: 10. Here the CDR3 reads CASSAEGQGSVKLFF. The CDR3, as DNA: TGTGCCAGCAGTGCGGAGGGACAGGGTAGTGTAAAACTGTTTTTT.